The rows below give T cell receptor beta chains drawn from one sample of a study of shared clonotypes between healthy human individuals. Using immunoSEQ multiplex PCR, the repertoire was profiled, and TCRdb retains in-frame clones only, with some absent. The data show more than 2 million clones, around 93% seen once. The sequencing sample was made of naive CD8+ T cells from PBMCs. All receptors come from a young man in good health. Some clones in this sample may be carry-over from other donors' samples. The CDR3 runs from the conserved cysteine through the conserved F or W. A D gene is named only where the DNA matches it firmly. A clone size is listed for some rows: how often the clone was seen (once, few, many), or a class if it is expanded.

clone size	D gene	V gene	J gene	CDR3 DNA	CDR3 protein
once	-	TRBV9	TRBJ1-1	TGTGCCAGCAGCGGACTTGGGAACACTGAAGCTTTCTTT	CASSGLGNTEAFF
-	-	TRBV9	TRBJ2-2	TGTGCCAGCAGGAGAGTCCCCGACTACACCGGGGAGCTGTTTTTT	CASRRVPDYTGELFF
-	-	TRBV6-5	TRBJ1-4	TGTGCCAGCAGGGGCATTTGGTTCAAGGAGGAAAAACTGTTTTTT	CASRGIWFKEEKLFF
-	-	TRBV7-2	TRBJ2-1	TGTGCCAGCAGCTTAGTCGTAGGGCCGAAGCAGTTCTTC	CASSLVVGPKQFF
-	-	TRBV9	TRBJ2-7	TGTGCCAGCAGCCCCACGGACAGCCCCACCTACGAGCAGTACTTC	CASSPTDSPTYEQYF
-	-	TRBV5-1	TRBJ1-1	TGCGCCAGCAGGACCACGGCGGAGAACACTGAAGCTTTCTTT	CASRTTAENTEAFF
-	-	TRBV28	TRBJ2-7	TGTGCCAGCAGTTTGATGGATATCGGGACAACCCTCTACGAGCAGTACTTC	CASSLMDIGTTLYEQYF
-	TRBD1	TRBV4-3	TRBJ2-5	TGCGCCAGCAGCCAGGGGACAGGGTTGGAAGAGACCCAGTACTTC	CASSQGTGLEETQYF
-	TRBD1	TRBV27	TRBJ2-2	TGTGCCAGCAGTTTACGCAGGGGGCTGATAGACACCGGGGAGCTGTTTTTT	CASSLRRGLIDTGELFF
-	TRBD1	TRBV5-8	TRBJ1-5	TGTGCCAGCAGCTTGAAAGGACAGGGCTATCAGCCCCAGCATTTT	CASSLKGQGYQPQHF
once	TRBD1	TRBV28	TRBJ1-6	TGTGCCAGCAGTTTATGGGGACAGTCGCGGCTGTCACCCCTCCACTTT	CASSLWGQSRLSPLHF
-	-	TRBV4-3	TRBJ2-7	TGCGCCAGCAGCCAGATGGGCGGACAGGGTTTACTAGCGAACTCCTACGAGCAGTACTTC	CASSQMGGQGLLANSYEQYF
-	TRBD2	TRBV27	TRBJ2-1	TGTGCCAGCAGTTTCCTGCTAGCGGGAGGGCGTATTGAGCAGTTCTTC	CASSFLLAGGRIEQFF
-	TRBD2	TRBV28	TRBJ2-5	TGTGCCAGCAGTGCGGGGACTAGCGGGCCCCAAGAGACCCAGTACTTC	CASSAGTSGPQETQYF
-	-	TRBV27	TRBJ2-1	TGTGCTACTCAGGGGTACAATGAGCAGTTCTTC	CATQGYNEQFF
-	TRBD1	TRBV5-1	TRBJ2-2	TGCGCCAGCAGCATAGGACAGGGGGGCACCGGGGAGCTGTTTTTT	CASSIGQGGTGELFF
-	-	TRBV7-9	TRBJ2-7	TGTGCCAGCAGCTTAGAAGGTCCTAGCTCCTACGAGCAGTACTTC	CASSLEGPSSYEQYF
-	-	TRBV7-2	TRBJ2-1	TGTGCCAGCAGCTTAAAACAGGGACGCGGGGATGAGCAGTTCTTC	CASSLKQGRGDEQFF
-	-	TRBV9	TRBJ2-5	TGTGCCAGCAGCGTAGCCGGGTACCAAGAGACCCAGTACTTC	CASSVAGYQETQYF
-	-	TRBV5-6	TRBJ2-3	TGTGCCAGCAGCGGTTCAAGAGGCAGGGATACGCAGTATTTT	CASSGSRGRDTQYF
-	TRBD1	TRBV4-3	TRBJ2-4	TGCGCCAGCAGCCAAGACTTTGACAGGGTTGAAAACATTCAGTACTTC	CASSQDFDRVENIQYF
-	TRBD1	TRBV7-6	TRBJ2-7	TGTGCCAGCAGCTTGGGACAGATCTACGAGCAGTACTTC	CASSLGQIYEQYF
-	TRBD1	TRBV29-1	TRBJ2-7	TGCAGCGTTTTAGGACAGGCCTACGAGCAGTACTTC	CSVLGQAYEQYF
-	TRBD2	TRBV6-6	TRBJ2-7	TGTGCCACAGGACTAGCGCTATCCTACGAGCAGTACTTC	CATGLALSYEQYF
-	-	TRBV4-1	TRBJ2-1	TGCGCCAGCAGCCAAGCCACTAGGTTATACAATGAGCAGTTCTTC	CASSQATRLYNEQFF
-	-	TRBV9	TRBJ2-3	TGTGCCAGCAGCGTAGTGCAGGGACCAAGCACAGATACGCAGTATTTT	CASSVVQGPSTDTQYF
once	-	TRBV5-6	TRBJ1-2	TGTGCCAGCAGCTTGGCCGCTAACTATGGCTACACCTTC	CASSLAANYGYTF
-	TRBD1	TRBV7-2	TRBJ1-1	TGTGCCAGCAGCTTCGGGACAGCTAACACTGAAGCTTTCTTT	CASSFGTANTEAFF
-	-	TRBV13	TRBJ2-7	TGTGCCAGCAGCCACAGGATCGTGTCCGAGCAGTACTTC	CASSHRIVSEQYF
-	-	TRBV10-2	TRBJ1-4	TGCGCCAGCAGTGAGTCGGTGGGTTTGGCTAATGAAAAACTGTTTTTT	CASSESVGLANEKLFF
-	-	TRBV7-9	TRBJ2-1	TGTGCCAGCAGTCCTCATCCCGGTTCCACCAATGAGCAGTTCTTC	CASSPHPGSTNEQFF
-	TRBD1	TRBV29-1	TRBJ1-1	TGCAGCGTTGAATTTACAGGGGCGGGGGCTGAAGCTTTCTTT	CSVEFTGAGAEAFF
-	-	TRBV28	TRBJ1-5	TGTGCCAGCAGTTTATTTTCCGCAAGGGTGATTAGCAATCAGCCCCAGCATTTT	CASSLFSARVISNQPQHF
-	TRBD1	TRBV6-1	TRBJ1-1	TGTGCCAGCAGTGAGGGACAGGGGGTAGGTCCGAACACTGAAGCTTTCTTT	CASSEGQGVGPNTEAFF
-	-	TRBV6-1	TRBJ1-5	TGTGCCAGCAGCCCTAATAATCAGCCCCAGCATTTT	CASSPNNQPQHF
-	TRBD1	TRBV15	TRBJ2-7	TGTGCCACCAGCAGGGGGACAGGGATCTACGAGCAGTACTTC	CATSRGTGIYEQYF
-	TRBD2	TRBV5-1	TRBJ2-1	TGCGCCAGCAGCATGGGGACTAGCGGGAAGGTAGTGGGTGAGCAGTTCTTC	CASSMGTSGKVVGEQFF
-	TRBD2	TRBV9	TRBJ2-1	TGTGCCAGCAGCGTAGGGGGTGGGACTAGCGGGAACAATGAGCAGTTCTTC	CASSVGGGTSGNNEQFF
-	-	TRBV7-9	TRBJ2-1	TGTGCCAGCAGCTTAGGGTCAGGGCTCGGTTACAATGAGCAGTTCTTC	CASSLGSGLGYNEQFF
-	TRBD1	TRBV28	TRBJ1-5	TGTGCCAGCAGACCACAGGGGAATCCCCAGCCCCAGCATTTT	CASRPQGNPQPQHF
-	-	TRBV28	TRBJ1-1	TGTGCCACCACCGACCCCCTTCTCCCCGCTGGGTGGAACACTGAAGCTTTCTTT	CATTDPLLPAGWNTEAFF
-	-	TRBV5-1	TRBJ2-1	TGCGCCAGCAGAGGTGGCTACAATGAGCAGTTCTTC	CASRGGYNEQFF
-	TRBD2	TRBV13	TRBJ2-7	TGTGCCAGCAGCCCTAAACTAGCGGGAGTTGGCGAGCAGTACTTC	CASSPKLAGVGEQYF
once	TRBD1	TRBV30	TRBJ2-3	TGTGCCTGGAGTGCTACAGGGGGAGCAGATACGCAGTATTTT	CAWSATGGADTQYF
once	TRBD2	TRBV15	TRBJ2-3	TGTGCCACCAGCAGAGGGGAGGGGACTAGCACAGATACGCAGTATTTT	CATSRGEGTSTDTQYF
-	-	TRBV5-1	TRBJ2-1	TGCGCCAGCAACTTCCACAGCGACAATGAGCAGTTCTTC	CASNFHSDNEQFF
-	TRBD1	TRBV10-3	TRBJ1-1	TGTGCCAGCAGGACAGGAACTGAAGCTTTCTTT	CASRTGTEAFF
-	-	TRBV28	TRBJ1-2	TGTGCCAGCAGTTCGCGGGACGGCATTAACTATGGCTACACCTTC	CASSSRDGINYGYTF
-	-	TRBV9	TRBJ1-2	TGTGCCAGCAGCGTAGCTCTCCGGGGAGGAGGCTACACCTTC	CASSVALRGGGYTF
-	-	TRBV7-9	TRBJ1-1	TGTGCCAGCAGCCTACCCACAGGGAAGAACACTGAAGCTTTCTTT	CASSLPTGKNTEAFF
-	-	TRBV7-3	TRBJ2-5	TGTGCCAGCAGCTTAGGGGCAGGGTCGCAAGAGACCCAGTACTTC	CASSLGAGSQETQYF
-	TRBD1	TRBV5-6	TRBJ2-7	TGTGCCAGCAGCTTGGAGGGACAGGGATTCTCCTACGAGCAGTACTTC	CASSLEGQGFSYEQYF
-	TRBD2	TRBV29-1	TRBJ2-5	TGCAGCGTTGAAAGTACTAGCGGGAGACAGACCCAGTACTTC	CSVESTSGRQTQYF
-	-	TRBV19	TRBJ1-1	TGTGCCAGTAGTATGCGGACAGTGGGGTTGACTGAAGCTTTCTTT	CASSMRTVGLTEAFF
once	TRBD2	TRBV7-9	TRBJ2-7	TGTGCCAGCAGCTCGACTAGCGGGAGAGTGAACGAGCAGTACTTC	CASSSTSGRVNEQYF